A single sample gave rise to the 9 T cell receptor beta chains below, sequenced in a study of shared clonotypes between healthy human individuals. Only CD45RO-negative cells positively selected for CCR7 counted as naive CD8 cells, so terminally differentiated effector memory CD45RA+ cells were excluded. The method was immunoSEQ multiplex PCR; TCRdb's version includes in-frame clones alone and lacks a portion of them. The table records 2 million to 2.5 million clones, approximately 95% of them present only once. The specimen sequenced was naive CD8+ T cells sorted from blood. The source is a man younger than 35 in good health.

Remarks on this clone: Other DNA sequences in the same sample also yield this CDR3. CDR3 in amino acids: CASSYGRPYEQYF. CDR3 DNA: TGTGCCAGCAGTTACGGGAGGCCCTACGAGCAGTACTTC. V usage is TRBV6-5 and J usage is TRBJ2-7, with D tentatively TRBD2 (6 bases). Germline values: CDR1 MNHEY, CDR2 SVGAGI. V dropped 2 bases and J dropped 2 bases, with 7 bases sitting between them. CDR3 size: 13 residues.

The chain joins TRBV6-5 to TRBJ2-2, with D tentatively TRBD1 or TRBD2 (5 bases each). Trimming removed 7 bases from V and 5 bases from J, with 17 bases in between. Germline V gene data show CDR1 as MNHEY and CDR2 as SVGAGI. CDR3 length equals 15 residues. The CDR3 region is CASTRDPLGTGELFF. CDR3 in DNA: TGTGCCAGCACCAGGGACCCGTTAGGGACCGGGGAGCTGTTTTTT.

The CDR3 DNA reads TGTGCCAGCAGCTTAATCGGGGGGGCTAAAGAGACCCAGTACTTC. This sequence encodes CASSLIGGAKETQYF. The V gene is TRBV7-8, the J gene TRBJ2-5, with 8 bases that match TRBD2. J lost 3 bases, V lost 2 bases, and 5 bases had no gene match. CDR3 length: 15 residues. Germline V gene sequence: CDR1 SGHVS, CDR2 FQNEAQ.

The chain joins TRBV11-2 to TRBJ1-4; 8 positions match TRBD1. The CDR3 consists of 16 residues. Looked up from germline, CDR1 is SGHAT and CDR2 is FQNNGV. V lost 1 base, J lost 7 bases, and 8 bases stayed unmatched. The CDR3 loop reads CASSLGAGTGGEKLFF. The CDR3 DNA reads as TGTGCCAGCAGCTTAGGAGCCGGGACAGGAGGTGAAAAACTGTTTTTT. The variable domain in full, with the rest retrieved from reference TRBV11-2 and TRBJ1-4, is EAGVAQSPRYKIIEKRQSVAFWCNPISGHATLYWYQQILGQGPKLLIQFQNNGVVDDSQLPKDRFSAERLKGVDSTLKIQPAKLEDSAVYLCASSLGAGTGGEKLFFGSGTQLSVL.

V is TRBV27 and J is TRBJ2-7; D is unresolved. The V end lost 6 bases, the J end lost 2 bases, and 11 bases lay between the germline ends. Germline assignment: CDR1 MNHEY and CDR2 SMNVEV (reference sequence). The CDR3 has 13 amino acids. The CDR3 region is CASSPSFPYEQYF. CDR3 nucleotide sequence: TGTGCCAGCAGCCCCTCATTCCCCTACGAGCAGTACTTC.

V and J are TRBV5-6 and TRBJ2-3; D perhaps matches TRBD2 (6 bases). The CDR3 runs 15 residues. Germline V lookup: CDR1 SGHDT, CDR2 YYEEEE. Deletions cut 0 bases from V and 3 bases from J, with 11 bases between. The DNA of the CDR3 is TGTGCCAGCAGCTTGGGTGGGAGCGGGACAGATACGCAGTATTTT. Translation gives CASSLGGSGTDTQYF.

The rearrangement links TRBV11-2 to TRBJ2-3; tentative D call: TRBD1 (6 bases). Germline V lookup: CDR1 SGHAT, CDR2 FQNNGV. Trimming took 0 bases from V and 5 from J, leaving 18 bases between them. The CDR3 has 17 amino acids. CDR3 region: CASSLDAQGFIGDTQYF. CDR3 in DNA: TGTGCCAGCAGCTTAGACGCGCAGGGGTTCATAGGAGATACGCAGTATTTT.

The V gene is TRBV6-1, the J gene TRBJ1-1; no clear D gene. The CDR3 is 14 amino acids. Trimming stripped 1 base from V and 0 bases from J, with 6 bases between. The germline gives CDR1 MNHNS, CDR2 SASEGT. CDR3 in DNA: TGTGCCAGCAGTGAAGACAGCTTGAACACTGAAGCTTTCTTT. This encodes CASSEDSLNTEAFF.

This rearrangement joins TRBV10-1 to TRBJ1-1, with D hard to call. This CDR3 region has 12 residues. The germline gives CDR1 WNHNN, CDR2 SYGVQD (reference sequence). Trimming cost V 4 bases and J 3 bases, with 6 bases left between them. The CDR3: CASSGADTEAFF. The CDR3 DNA is TGCGCCAGCAGTGGTGCGGACACTGAAGCTTTCTTT.